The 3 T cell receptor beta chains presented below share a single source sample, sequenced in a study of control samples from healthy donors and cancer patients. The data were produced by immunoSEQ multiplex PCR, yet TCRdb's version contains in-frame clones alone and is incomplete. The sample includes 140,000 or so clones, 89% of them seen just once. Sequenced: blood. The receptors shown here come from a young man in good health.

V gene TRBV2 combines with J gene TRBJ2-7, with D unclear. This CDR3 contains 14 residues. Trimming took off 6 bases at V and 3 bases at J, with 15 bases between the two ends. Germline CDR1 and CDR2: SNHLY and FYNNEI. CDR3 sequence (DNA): TGTGCCAGCAGAAATTTGGGCGGCAGCTACGAGCAGTACTTC. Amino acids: CASRNLGGSYEQYF.

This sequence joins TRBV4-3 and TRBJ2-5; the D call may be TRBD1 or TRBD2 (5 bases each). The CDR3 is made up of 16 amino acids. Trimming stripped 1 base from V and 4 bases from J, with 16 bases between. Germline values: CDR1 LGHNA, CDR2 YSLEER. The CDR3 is CASSQGAGTGGETQYF. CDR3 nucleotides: TGCGCCAGCAGCCAAGGAGCCGGGACGGGTGGAGAGACCCAGTACTTC.

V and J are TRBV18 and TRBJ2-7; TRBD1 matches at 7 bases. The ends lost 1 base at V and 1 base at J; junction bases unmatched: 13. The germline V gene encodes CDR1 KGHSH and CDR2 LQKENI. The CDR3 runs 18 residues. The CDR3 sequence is CASSPQQTRDRLSYEQYF. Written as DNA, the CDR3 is TGTGCCAGCTCACCACAACAAACCAGGGACAGACTGTCCTACGAGCAGTACTTC.